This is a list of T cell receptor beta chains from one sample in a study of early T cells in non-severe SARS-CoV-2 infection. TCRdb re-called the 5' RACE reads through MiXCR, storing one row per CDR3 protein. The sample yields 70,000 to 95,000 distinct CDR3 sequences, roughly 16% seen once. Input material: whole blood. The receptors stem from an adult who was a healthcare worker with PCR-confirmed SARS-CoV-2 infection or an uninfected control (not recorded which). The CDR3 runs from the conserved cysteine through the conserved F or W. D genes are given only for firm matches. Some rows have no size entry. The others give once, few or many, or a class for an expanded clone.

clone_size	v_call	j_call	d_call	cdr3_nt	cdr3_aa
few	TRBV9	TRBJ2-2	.	TGTGCCAGCAGCATCGACCCCGGTTTCGGGGAGCTGTTTTTT	CASSIDPGFGELFF
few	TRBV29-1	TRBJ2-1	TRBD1	TGCAGCGTCATCCGGGACAGCGCTTACAATGAGCAGTTCTTC	CSVIRDSAYNEQFF
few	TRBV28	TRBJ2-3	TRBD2	TGTGCCAGCAGACCCACTAGCGGGGGACCAGATACGCAGTATTTT	CASRPTSGGPDTQYF
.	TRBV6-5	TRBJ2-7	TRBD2	TGTGCCAGCAGATCTTTCGGGAGGAGCTCCTACGAGCAGTACTTC	CASRSFGRSSYEQYF
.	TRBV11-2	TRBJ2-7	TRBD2	TGTGCCAGCAGCTTAAAGTTGACCTATAGCGGGACCTCCTACGAGCAGTACTTC	CASSLKLTYSGTSYEQYF
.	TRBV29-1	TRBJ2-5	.	TGCAGCGTTGAGCAGTTCCAAGAGACCCAGTACTTC	CSVEQFQETQYF
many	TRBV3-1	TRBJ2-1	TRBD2	TGTGCCAGCAGCCAAAGCGGGGGGGCCCCCAATGAGCAGTTCTTC	CASSQSGGAPNEQFF
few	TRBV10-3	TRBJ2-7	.	TGTGCCGTCACAGGAAGCTCCTACGAGCAGTACTTC	CAVTGSSYEQYF
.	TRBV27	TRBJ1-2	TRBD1	TGTGCCAGCAGTTCCCGGGACAGTATTTTTAATGGCTACACCTTC	CASSSRDSIFNGYTF
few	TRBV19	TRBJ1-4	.	TGTGCCAGTAGATCGCCGCGGACGGCTAATGAAAAACTGTTTTTT	CASRSPRTANEKLFF
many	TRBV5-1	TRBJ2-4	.	TGCGCCAGCAGCTTGGTTCAGGGCGTTAACATTCAGTACTTC	CASSLVQGVNIQYF
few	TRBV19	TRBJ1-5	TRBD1	TGTGCCAGTAGCCGGGACAGAACTCAGCCCCAGCATTTT	CASSRDRTQPQHF
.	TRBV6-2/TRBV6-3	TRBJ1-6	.	TGTGCCAGCAGTTATGAAGGGAGGTCCTATAATTCACCCCTCCACTTT	CASSYEGRSYNSPLHF
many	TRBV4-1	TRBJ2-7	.	TGCGCCAGCAGCCAAGCTAGAGATACCTACGAGCAGTACTTC	CASSQARDTYEQYF
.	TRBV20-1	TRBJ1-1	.	TGCAGTGCCGGGTTTCGGGGGAACACTGAAGCTTTCTTT	CSAGFRGNTEAFF
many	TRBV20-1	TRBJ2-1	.	TGCAGTGCTGGATTGAGCTCCTACAATGAGCAGTTCTTC	CSAGLSSYNEQFF
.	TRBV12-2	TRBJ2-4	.	TGTGCAAGTCGCTCACTCTCGAGCGGGGGGGCCGAGACCAAAAACATTCAGTACTTC	CASRSLSSGGAETKNIQYF
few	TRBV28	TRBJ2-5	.	TGTGCCAGCACCTCCTCCGGGGGTTCCCAAGAGACCCAGTACTTC	CASTSSGGSQETQYF
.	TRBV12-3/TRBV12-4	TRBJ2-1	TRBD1	TGTGCCAGCAGCCCAGGGGGCACCTACAATGAGCAGTTCTTC	CASSPGGTYNEQFF
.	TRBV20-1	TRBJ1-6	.	TGCAGTGCTAGAGACGGACGACAGGATCATAATTCACCCCTCCACTTT	CSARDGRQDHNSPLHF
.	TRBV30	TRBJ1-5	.	TGTGCCTGGAGTCCCCGACGGCCCGGGAGGGAATATCAGCCCCAGCATTTT	CAWSPRRPGREYQPQHF
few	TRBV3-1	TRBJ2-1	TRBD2	TGTGCCAGCAGCCACGCTAGCGGCTCCACTGAGCAGTTCTTC	CASSHASGSTEQFF
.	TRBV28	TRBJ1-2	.	TGTGCCAGCAGTTTGCCAGGACAGTCCCACTTC	CASSLPGQSHF
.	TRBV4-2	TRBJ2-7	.	TGTGCCAGCACCCAAGATAGGCGGGACCCTCCCGGGGAGCAGTACTTC	CASTQDRRDPPGEQYF
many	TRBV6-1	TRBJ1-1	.	TGTGCCAGCAGTGAAAGGTCAGCCTCGAACACTGAAGCTTTCTTT	CASSERSASNTEAFF
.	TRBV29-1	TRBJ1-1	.	TGCAGCGTTGCACGGGACACTGAAGCTTTCTTT	CSVARDTEAFF
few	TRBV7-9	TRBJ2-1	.	TGTGCCAGCACAAGGACAGGGAGGGCAGCCAATGAGCAGTTCTTC	CASTRTGRAANEQFF
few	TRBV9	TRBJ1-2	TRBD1	TGTGCCAGCAGCCCCTATTCCGGGACAGACTATGGCTACACCTTC	CASSPYSGTDYGYTF
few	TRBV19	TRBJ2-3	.	TGTGCCAGTAGTCCCCTCCGGGAGATGGCGGATACGCAGTATTTT	CASSPLREMADTQYF
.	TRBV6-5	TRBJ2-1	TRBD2	TGTGCCAGCAGATACAGCGGGACTGGGAATTTCGATGAGCAGTTCTTC	CASRYSGTGNFDEQFF
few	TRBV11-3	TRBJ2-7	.	TGTGCCAGCAGCTTAGGGGCACTTCCCTACGAGCAGTACTTC	CASSLGALPYEQYF
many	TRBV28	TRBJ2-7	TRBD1	TGTGCCAGCAGTTTAAGGACAGGGCCCATTGGCGAGCAGTACTTC	CASSLRTGPIGEQYF
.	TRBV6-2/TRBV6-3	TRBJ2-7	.	TGTGCCAGCAGCCCCGGGACCGCGAATAGGGAGCAGTACTTC	CASSPGTANREQYF
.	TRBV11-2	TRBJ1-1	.	TGTGCCAGCAGCTTTTTCGAGGTAGCAGCTGAAGCTTTCTTT	CASSFFEVAAEAFF
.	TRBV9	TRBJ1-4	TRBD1	TGTGCCAGCAGCGTACTCCCAGGGGGTCTTAATGAAAAACTGTTTTTT	CASSVLPGGLNEKLFF
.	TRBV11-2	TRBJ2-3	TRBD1	TGTGCCAGCAGCCCGGGACAGGGGGGGAGCACAGATACGCAGTATTTT	CASSPGQGGSTDTQYF
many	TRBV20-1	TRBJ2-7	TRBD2	TGCAGTGCTAAACTAGCGGGGGTTTACTACGAGCAGTACTTC	CSAKLAGVYYEQYF
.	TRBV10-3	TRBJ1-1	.	TGTGCCATCAGTGCCGGGACCCCTGAAGCTTTCTTT	CAISAGTPEAFF
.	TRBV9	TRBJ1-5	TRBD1	TGTGCCAGCAGCACCTCAGACAGGGGCAATCAGCCCCAGCATTTT	CASSTSDRGNQPQHF
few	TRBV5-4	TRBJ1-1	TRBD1	TGTGCCAGCAGCACCCCGACAGGGGAGAATACTGAAGCTTTCTTT	CASSTPTGENTEAFF
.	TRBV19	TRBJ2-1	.	TGTGCCAGTAGTATAGACGAAGACAGCCACAATGTGCAGTTCTTC	CASSIDEDSHNVQFF
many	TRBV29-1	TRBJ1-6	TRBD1	TGCAGCGTCGGCGGGGACAGTTATTCACCCCTCCACTTT	CSVGGDSYSPLHF
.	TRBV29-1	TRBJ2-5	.	TGCAGCGCCCGACCAGGGGATTGGCCCCAAGAGACCCAGTACTTC	CSARPGDWPQETQYF
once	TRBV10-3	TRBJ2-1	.	TGTGCCATCAGTGAGAAATCGGGAGAGGGCAATGAGCAGTTCTTC	CAISEKSGEGNEQFF
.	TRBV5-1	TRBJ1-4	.	TGCGCCAGCAGCGTTACTGGGCAGGGAATCGAAAAACTGTTTTTT	CASSVTGQGIEKLFF
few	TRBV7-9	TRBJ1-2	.	TGTGCCAGCAGAGACGGGCCTTCTGGCTACACCTTC	CASRDGPSGYTF
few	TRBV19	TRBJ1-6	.	TGTGCCAGTAGCCCGGAGGACACCAATTCACCCCTCCACTTT	CASSPEDTNSPLHF
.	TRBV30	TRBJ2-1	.	TGTGCCTGTGGCCCTGAAGGGCCGTTCTTC	CACGPEGPFF
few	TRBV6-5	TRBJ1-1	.	TGTGCCAGCAGTTACTCTCGCTTGGGCGTGAACACTGAAGCTTTCTTT	CASSYSRLGVNTEAFF
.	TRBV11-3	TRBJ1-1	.	TGTGCCAGCAGCTTCAAGATAGGCACTGAAGCTTTCTTT	CASSFKIGTEAFF
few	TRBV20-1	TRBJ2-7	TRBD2	TGCAGTGCTAGAGGGGCGGGACTAGCGCGGACCTACGAGCAGTACTTC	CSARGAGLARTYEQYF
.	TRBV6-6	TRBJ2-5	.	TGTGCCAGCCGCTCGGACAGTCCGGGGACCCAGTACTTC	CASRSDSPGTQYF
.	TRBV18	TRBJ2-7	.	TGTGCCAGCTCACCTGCCTCCAGCTCCTACGAGCAGTACTTC	CASSPASSSYEQYF
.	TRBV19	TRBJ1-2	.	TGTGCCAGTAGACCGAGGCAACTTAACTATGGCTACACCTTC	CASRPRQLNYGYTF
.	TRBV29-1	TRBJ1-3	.	TGCAGCGTTGCTGGGGGGACGGTCGACTCTGGAAACACCATATATTTT	CSVAGGTVDSGNTIYF
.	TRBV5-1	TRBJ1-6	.	TGCGCCAGCAGCTTAGGAGGCCAGGGCTCACCCCTCCACTTT	CASSLGGQGSPLHF
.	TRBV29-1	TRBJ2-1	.	TGCAGCGTCGAGGGGATGAATGAGCAGTTCTTC	CSVEGMNEQFF
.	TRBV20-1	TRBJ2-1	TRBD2	TGCAGTGCACTCAGACTAGCGGGAGGACCCTACAATGAGCAGTTCTTC	CSALRLAGGPYNEQFF
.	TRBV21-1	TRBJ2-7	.	TGTGCCAGCAGCGTTAAGCGGGAGCCATCCTACGAGCAGTACTTC	CASSVKREPSYEQYF